A single sample is the source of the 22 T cell receptor beta chains below, sequenced in a study of blood T cell repertoires in COVID-19. The repertoire was sequenced with immunoSEQ multiplex PCR; TCRdb's copy has only in-frame clones and lacks some. The table includes fewer than 200,000 clones, approximately 84% detected once. Sequenced sample: peripheral blood. The receptors come from a woman older than 75 with COVID-19, enrolled during active disease.

V usage is TRBV4-3 and J usage is TRBJ2-7; weak D call: TRBD1 (5 bases). This CDR3 region has 17 residues. Germline V gene sequence: CDR1 LGHNA, CDR2 YSLEER. V lost 0 bases, J lost 0 bases, and 15 bases lay in between. CDR3 sequence (DNA): TGCGCCAGCAGCCAAGATTTAGGGGATTTCAACTCCTACGAGCAGTACTTC. This gives the protein CASSQDLGDFNSYEQYF.

This CDR3 reads CASSTRSGTGGRGNEKLFF. The CDR3 DNA reads as TGTGCCAGCAGCACCCGTAGTGGGACAGGGGGCAGGGGTAATGAAAAACTGTTTTTT. V and J are TRBV7-9 and TRBJ1-4, with TRBD1 identical over 12 bases. Germline lookup yields CDR1 SEHNR and CDR2 FQNEAQ (reference sequence). CDR3 length: 19 amino acids. J was trimmed by 4 bases and V by 5 bases; bases with no gene match: 14. The variable domain in full, with the rest retrieved from reference TRBV7-9 and TRBJ1-4, is DTGVSQNPRHKITKRGQNVTFRCDPISEHNRLYWYRQTLGQGPEFLTYFQNEAQLEKSRLLSDRFSAERPKGSFSTLEIQRTEQGDSAMYLCASSTRSGTGGRGNEKLFFGSGTQLSVL.

The chain carries TRBV7-3 and TRBJ2-3; D is unresolved. This CDR3 spans 14 amino acids. Germline CDR1 is SGHTA and CDR2 is FQGTGA. V was cut by 2 bases and J by 0 bases, with 6 bases left in between. CDR3 sequence reads: CASSLSGSTDTQYF. CDR3 nucleotides: TGTGCCAGCAGCTTATCCGGGAGCACAGATACGCAGTATTTT.

This clone was seen a single time. The chain uses TRBV12-5 and TRBJ2-5, with a weak D call TRBD2 (7 bases). This CDR3 is 13 amino acids long. Trimming shortened V by 5 bases and J by 7 bases, and 14 bases separated the two germline ends. CDR1 is LGHNT and CDR2 is FRNRAP in the germline V gene. DNA of the CDR3: TGTGCTAGTGGTCCTGGACTAGGGGGGACCCAGTACTTC. Its protein is CASGPGLGGTQYF.

The gene calls are TRBV11-2 and TRBJ2-3; 9 bases are a match to TRBD2. This CDR3 region has 16 residues. The V gene end was trimmed by 1 base and the J gene end by 6 bases; junction bases not matched to a gene: 8. Per the germline V gene, CDR1 is SGHAT and CDR2 is FQNNGV. CDR3 region: CASSLGPGSGGDTQYF. CDR3 in DNA: TGTGCCAGCAGCTTAGGTCCGGGGAGCGGGGGGGATACGCAGTATTTT.

This chain links TRBV28 with TRBJ2-5, with a weak D call TRBD2 (6 bases). CDR3 size: 12 residues. Germline CDR1 and CDR2: MDHEN and SYDVKM. The V end was cut by 5 bases, the J end by 5 bases, with 9 bases between. The DNA for the CDR3 is TGTGCCAGCAGTGGAGCGGGCGAGACCCAGTACTTC. This codes for CASSGAGETQYF.

This chain links TRBV18 with TRBJ2-2; D is undetermined. Between the trimmed V and J ends, which lost 3 bases and 1 base, there was a span of 9 bases. The CDR3 runs 15 residues. In germline, CDR1 is KGHSH, CDR2 LQKENI. CDR3 in amino acids: CASSPIQMNTGELFF. DNA of the CDR3: TGTGCCAGCTCACCGATACAGATGAACACCGGGGAGCTGTTTTTT.

The chain is built from TRBV5-1 and TRBJ1-3; 10 bases agree with TRBD1. CDR1 and CDR2 from the germline V gene are SGHRS and YFSETQ. V lost 4 bases, J lost 3 bases, and 7 bases stayed unmatched. The CDR3 covers 16 residues. The CDR3 DNA follows: TGCGCCAGCAGCCCGGGACAGGGGCCATATGGAAACACCATATATTTT. This codes for CASSPGQGPYGNTIYF.

The chain carries TRBV29-1 and TRBJ1-2, with TRBD1 as a possible D gene (5 bases). The CDR3 extends over 13 amino acids. Germline V gives CDR1 SQVTM, CDR2 ANQGSEA. Trimming cost V 7 bases and J 2 bases, with 14 bases left between them. This chain's CDR3 is CSAEGQRNYGYTF. The CDR3 region has the DNA TGCAGCGCGGAGGGGCAGAGAAACTATGGCTACACCTTC.

The chain links TRBV7-3 to TRBJ1-3; the D is unclear. Germline loops: CDR1 SGHTA, CDR2 FQGTGA. Deletions cut 8 bases from V and 0 bases from J, with 8 bases between. This CDR3 spans 13 amino acids. This chain's CDR3 is CASGDLSGNTIYF. The CDR3 DNA is TGTGCCAGCGGAGACCTCTCTGGAAACACCATATATTTT.

The CDR3 nucleotides read TGTGCCAGCAGTACCACCGGGACAGGGTCCCACGAGCAGTACTTC. This encodes CASSTTGTGSHEQYF. The rearrangement uses TRBV28 and TRBJ2-7; 9 nucleotides align to TRBD1. The junction had 10 bases not matched to a gene; V was cut back by 5 bases and J by 5 bases. The CDR3 extends over 15 amino acids. Germline-derived CDR1 and CDR2 are MDHEN and SYDVKM.

The rearrangement links TRBV2 to TRBJ1-4; 7 bases align to TRBD1. This CDR3 has 14 amino acids. Trimming took 7 bases from V and 7 from J; bases not matched to a gene: 9. CDR1 is SNHLY and CDR2 is FYNNEI in the germline V gene. The CDR3 sequence is CASTKGAGSEKLFF. In nucleotides, the CDR3 is TGTGCCAGCACTAAGGGGGCAGGGAGTGAAAAACTGTTTTTT.

The rearrangement links TRBV18 to TRBJ2-5; 8 bases agree with TRBD2. This CDR3 contains 16 residues. With 1 base clipped from V and 4 bases from J, the junction kept 8 bases outside the gene matches. Germline loops: CDR1 KGHSH, CDR2 LQKENI. The CDR3 loop reads CASSPQAGGASETQYF. The CDR3 nucleotides read TGTGCCAGCTCACCACAGGCCGGGGGGGCCTCAGAGACCCAGTACTTC.

The CDR3 DNA sequence: TGTGCCAGCAGTTCACAGGGGGCGCCCTACAATGAGCAGTTCTTC. It translates to CASSSQGAPYNEQFF. The rearrangement links TRBV6-6 to TRBJ2-1; TRBD1 matches at 9 bases. V dropped 4 bases and J dropped 2; count of bases not matched to a gene: 3. The CDR3 is 15 residues long. In germline, CDR1 is MNHNY, CDR2 SVGAGI (reference sequence).

This chain connects TRBV7-9 to TRBJ1-2, with TRBD1 matching over 8 bases. This CDR3 spans 15 amino acids. With V trimmed by 2 bases and J by 5 bases, 7 bases remained unmatched. Germline values: CDR1 SEHNR, CDR2 FQNEAQ (reference sequence). CDR3 sequence: CASSLYQGALYGYTF. For the CDR3, the DNA is TGTGCCAGCAGCTTATACCAGGGGGCGCTGTATGGCTACACCTTC.

V is TRBV5-1 and J is TRBJ2-5; possibly TRBD1 for D (5 bases). The V end was cut by 0 bases, the J end by 9 bases, with 6 bases between. The CDR3 consists of 11 residues. CDR1 and CDR2 from the germline V gene are SGHRS and YFSETQ. The CDR3 DNA reads as TGCGCCAGCAGCTTGGAAGGGGCCCAGTACTTC. Amino acids: CASSLEGAQYF.

This chain links TRBV7-9 with TRBJ2-1; 8 bases map to TRBD2. Trimming cost V 4 bases and J 10 bases; bases outside gene matches: 9. Germline CDR1 is SEHNR and CDR2 is FQNEAQ (reference sequence). The CDR3 length is 14 residues. CDR3 in DNA: TGTGCCAGCAGCTCACCGCGGGGGGCTAGGGAGCAGTTCTTC. Its translation is CASSSPRGAREQFF.

The V and J genes are TRBV6-5 and TRBJ1-6; D not certain. Looked up from germline, CDR1 is MNHEY and CDR2 is SVGAGI. This CDR3 is 14 amino acids long. Deletions cut 8 bases from V and 0 bases from J, with 8 bases between. CDR3 residues: CASAWSSYNSPLHF. The DNA of the CDR3 is TGTGCCAGCGCCTGGAGCTCCTATAATTCACCCCTCCACTTT.

V usage is TRBV5-1 and J usage is TRBJ1-1, with TRBD1 as a possible D gene (6 bases). CDR1 is SGHRS, CDR2 YFSETQ, per germline. The CDR3 is 16 residues long. The V and J ends lost 0 bases and 4 bases respectively, with 16 bases between them. CDR3 amino acids: CASSLDVNRASTEAFF. CDR3 DNA sequence: TGCGCCAGCAGCTTGGATGTCAACAGGGCTTCCACTGAAGCTTTCTTT. The full variable domain, rest sourced from reference TRBV5-1 and TRBJ1-1, is KAGVTQTPRYLIKTRGQQVTLSCSPISGHRSVSWYQQTPGQGLQFLFEYFSETQRNKGNFPGRFSGRQFSNSRSEMNVSTLELGDSALYLCASSLDVNRASTEAFFGQGTRLTVV.

V and J are TRBV2 and TRBJ2-1, with 10 bases that match TRBD2. V trimming: 7 bases; J trimming: 8 bases; junction bases outside the gene matches: 11. The germline V gene has CDR1 SNHLY and CDR2 FYNNEI. The CDR3 is made up of 15 amino acids. CDR3 protein: CASTKGLAGADEQFF. The CDR3, as DNA: TGTGCCAGCACCAAAGGTCTAGCGGGAGCCGATGAGCAGTTCTTC.

This sequence joins TRBV24-1 and TRBJ2-5; possible D gene TRBD1, 6 bases. V lost 4 bases, J lost 1 base, and 15 bases lay in between. This CDR3 has 16 amino acids. CDR1 KGHDR and CDR2 SFDVKD come from the germline V gene. CDR3 protein: CATSESGRGFQETQYF. CDR3 coding DNA: TGTGCCACCAGTGAATCGGGCAGGGGTTTCCAAGAGACCCAGTACTTC.

This chain uses TRBV3-1 (or the pseudogene TRBV3-2) with TRBJ1-2, with TRBD1 identical over 7 bases. The CDR3 runs 13 residues. Germline values: CDR1 LGHDT, CDR2 YNNKEL (reference sequence). Germline trimming cut 5 bases from V and 7 bases from J; bases unmatched to any gene: 7. CDR3 loop: CASSTQGVGGYTF. In DNA form, the CDR3 reads TGTGCCAGCAGCACTCAGGGGGTAGGTGGCTACACCTTC.